This entry lists 19 T cell receptor beta chains sequenced from one sample in a study of blood T cell repertoires in COVID-19. Clones were sequenced by immunoSEQ multiplex PCR, and TCRdb holds only the in-frame ones, with some missing. The table includes 380,000 or so clones, 80% to 90% detected once. Sequenced: peripheral blood. These receptors came from a woman aged 55 to 70 with COVID-19, enrolled during active disease.

This clone was recorded many times. This chain joins TRBV6-1 and TRBJ2-7, with a possible D match to TRBD1 (5 bases). The CDR3 loop spans 15 amino acids. Germline assignment: CDR1 MNHNS and CDR2 SASEGT. The V gene lost 2 bases and the J gene lost 1 base, with 12 bases spanning the gap. CDR3 DNA: TGTGCCAGCAGTGAACTAATAGGGGAATCCTACGAGCAGTACTTC. Residues: CASSELIGESYEQYF.

The gene calls are TRBV6-5 and TRBJ1-1, with 8 bases that match TRBD1. V was clipped by 5 bases and J by 0 bases; unmatched bases: 5. The CDR3 is 15 residues long. Germline-derived CDR1 and CDR2 are MNHEY and SVGAGI. The CDR3 loop is CASSRQGRVNTEAFF. The CDR3 DNA reads as TGTGCCAGCAGTAGACAGGGGAGGGTGAACACTGAAGCTTTCTTT.

The rearrangement links TRBV10-2 to TRBJ2-5, with D tentatively TRBD2 (6 bases). V lost 2 bases, J lost 4 bases, and 8 bases lay in between. Germline CDR1 reads WSHSY; CDR2 reads SAAADI. CDR3 length: 13 amino acids. The CDR3 sequence: CASSEIGRETQYF. The CDR3 DNA follows: TGCGCCAGCAGTGAGATCGGGAGAGAGACCCAGTACTTC.

The chain uses TRBV7-9 and TRBJ1-2; no reliable D call. The germline gives CDR1 SEHNR, CDR2 FQNEAQ (reference sequence). The CDR3 is made up of 11 amino acids. The germline V and J ends were trimmed by 4 bases and 12 bases, with 12 bases remaining between them. The CDR3 here is CASSSGSRDTF. As DNA, the CDR3 is TGTGCCAGCAGCTCCGGGTCTCGGGACACCTTC.

CDR3 loop: CASSPYLAGGNEQFF. CDR3 DNA sequence: TGTGCCAGCAGCCCGTACCTAGCGGGGGGCAATGAGCAGTTCTTC. The chain uses TRBV7-2 and TRBJ2-1, with 11 nucleotides matching TRBD2. Germline-derived CDR1 and CDR2 are SGHTA and FQGNSA. Losses at the gene ends were 5 bases for V and 6 bases for J; bases not matched to a gene: 6. The CDR3 runs to 15 residues.

The chain couples TRBV7-8 to TRBJ2-7; 11 nucleotides match TRBD1. The junction had 4 bases not matched to a gene; V was cut back by 4 bases and J by 2 bases. Germline values: CDR1 SGHVS, CDR2 FQNEAQ. The CDR3 loop spans 15 amino acids. CDR3 bases: TGTGCCAGCAGCTCACGGACAGGGGGCCCCTACGAGCAGTACTTC. Protein product: CASSSRTGGPYEQYF.

This sequence joins TRBV19 and TRBJ1-2; perhaps TRBD1 as D (6 bases). CDR1 LNHDA and CDR2 SQIVND come from the germline V gene (reference sequence). The V and J ends lost 4 bases and 8 bases respectively, with 17 bases between them. The CDR3 loop spans 14 amino acids. CDR3 DNA sequence: TGTGCCAGTAGTAAGGCTGCGGGGGCCGGGGGCTACACCTTC. It translates to CASSKAAGAGGYTF. The full variable domain, its missing parts supplied by reference TRBV19 and TRBJ1-2, is DGGITQSPKYLFRKEGQNVTLSCEQNLNHDAMYWYRQDPGQGLRLIYYSQIVNDFQKGDIAEGYSVSREKKESFPLTVTSAQKNPTAFYLCASSKAAGAGGYTFGSGTRLTVV.

This chain connects TRBV27 to TRBJ2-4; TRBD1 agrees at 7 bases. The germline CDR1 and CDR2 sequences are MNHEY and SMNVEV (reference sequence). Trimming took 6 bases from V and 5 from J; bases not matched to a gene: 7. The CDR3 is 14 amino acids. The DNA for the CDR3 is TGTGCCAGCAGAGATCGACAGGGAGAAAACATTCAGTACTTC. This sequence encodes CASRDRQGENIQYF.

The genes are TRBV7-6 and TRBJ2-3, with D hard to call. Germline CDR1 is SGHVS and CDR2 is FNYEAQ. The CDR3 runs 14 residues. The V end lost 2 bases, the J end lost 0 bases, and 6 bases lay between the germline ends. The CDR3 bases are TGTGCCAGCAGCTTACGAGCGAGCACAGATACGCAGTATTTT. This encodes CASSLRASTDTQYF.

The chain carries TRBV5-6 and TRBJ1-5, with a weak D call TRBD1 (5 bases). The CDR3 spans 14 residues. Trimming removed 3 bases from V and 0 bases from J, with 7 bases in between. Per germline, CDR1 SGHDT and CDR2 YYEEEE. The CDR3 spells CASSSGFSNQPQHF. In nucleotides, the CDR3 is TGTGCCAGCAGCTCAGGGTTTAGCAATCAGCCCCAGCATTTT.

The rearrangement links TRBV29-1 to TRBJ1-2; D is unclear. Germline V lookup: CDR1 SQVTM, CDR2 ANQGSEA. The CDR3 covers 13 residues. V gave up 2 bases and J gave up 2 bases, with 9 bases separating them. CDR3 region: CSVETRQNYGYTF. For the CDR3, the DNA is TGCAGCGTTGAAACCAGGCAGAACTATGGCTACACCTTC.

This sequence joins TRBV12-3 or TRBV12-4 and TRBJ1-2; tentative D call: TRBD1 (5 bases). The CDR3 spans 13 residues. V was shortened by 5 bases and J by 4 bases, with 11 bases between the two germline ends. The CDR3 DNA is TGTGCCAGCAGTCCCCAGGGCGGCTATGGCTACACCTTC. It encodes CASSPQGGYGYTF.

The chain combines TRBV5-5 with TRBJ1-2, with D possibly TRBD1 on 5 matching bases. Germline CDR1 is SGHKS and CDR2 is YYEKEE (reference sequence). The length of the CDR3 is 14 residues. The V end lost 5 bases, the J end lost 8 bases, and 19 bases lay between the germline ends. CDR3 nucleotide sequence: TGTGCCAGCAGGACAGTAGGACGAGCGTCAGGCTACACCTTC. Its translation is CASRTVGRASGYTF.

V and J are TRBV6-4 and TRBJ1-5; possible D gene TRBD1, 6 bases. Germline values: CDR1 MRHNA, CDR2 SNTAGT. This CDR3 has 13 residues. V lost 4 bases and J lost 6, with 10 bases in between. CDR3 loop: CASSVEGGQPQHF. The CDR3 nucleotides are TGTGCCAGCAGTGTGGAAGGGGGTCAGCCCCAGCATTTT.

The chain has TRBV2 and TRBJ2-5; D unclear. The CDR3 spans 11 residues. V was shortened by 5 bases and J by 11 bases, with 12 bases between the two germline ends. CDR1 is SNHLY and CDR2 is FYNNEI in the germline V gene. For the CDR3, the DNA is TGTGCCAGCAGTCTCTGGGCCCTACAGTACTTC. It is translated as CASSLWALQYF.

The chain links TRBV6-5 to TRBJ2-3, with 10 nucleotides matching TRBD2. CDR1 is MNHEY and CDR2 is SVGAGI in the germline V gene. With 4 bases clipped from V and 1 base from J, the junction kept 5 bases outside the gene matches. The CDR3 runs to 16 residues. CDR3 DNA: TGTGCCAGCAGTTGGTCCACTAGCGGGGGCACAGATACGCAGTATTTT. Translation: CASSWSTSGGTDTQYF.

This clone has a single count. The rearrangement links TRBV5-1 to TRBJ2-1, with TRBD1 matching over 7 bases. Germline V gene lookup returns CDR1 SGHRS and CDR2 YFSETQ. The CDR3 extends over 15 amino acids. V was clipped by 2 bases and J by 0 bases; unmatched bases: 2. CDR3 loop: CASSFTGDSYNEQFF. CDR3 coding DNA: TGCGCCAGCAGCTTTACAGGGGACTCCTACAATGAGCAGTTCTTC.

V usage is TRBV10-1 and J usage is TRBJ2-5; the D gene is possibly TRBD2 (6 bases). Trimming removed 6 bases at V and 13 bases at J, with 15 bases between. Germline V gives CDR1 WNHNN, CDR2 SYGVQD (reference sequence). The CDR3 covers 11 residues. In DNA form, the CDR3 reads TGCGCCAGCAGCGATCGGGACTCGCTGTACTTC. Protein: CASSDRDSLYF.

The chain carries TRBV6-4 and TRBJ2-1, with 10 bases fitting TRBD2. CDR3 length: 14 residues. V gave up 4 bases and J gave up 6 bases; unmatched junction bases: 3. CDR1 is MRHNA and CDR2 is SNTAGT in the germline V gene. CDR3 DNA: TGTGCCAGCAGTGCACTAGCGGGGTTCAATGAGCAGTTCTTC. This codes for CASSALAGFNEQFF.